Reported below is one TCR beta chain. Alongside a J-beta primer mix, a sample-barcoded 5' primer served in a second PCR lasting roughly 6 to 11 cycles. TCRdb passed the 5' RACE reads through MiXCR, listing each CDR3 protein once. Among approximately 800,000 distinct CDR3 sequences listed, about 61% were seen once. The data stem from a study of blood T cells in healthy people across ages. Peripheral blood from each donor was collected in a volume of 8 to 10 milliliters. The ends lost 5 bases at V and 5 bases at J; junction bases unmatched: 13. The CDR3 sequence is 16 residues long. Germline-derived CDR1 and CDR2 are SEHNR and FQNEAQ (reference sequence).

The receptor comes from a man in his forties in good health. The sample comprised blood. J is TRBJ2-5 and V is TRBV7-9; 8 positions match TRBD1. The CDR3 here is CASSVSWTGSFETQYF. The DNA of the CDR3 is TGTGCCAGCAGCGTGTCGTGGACAGGGTCATTTGAGACCCAGTACTTC.